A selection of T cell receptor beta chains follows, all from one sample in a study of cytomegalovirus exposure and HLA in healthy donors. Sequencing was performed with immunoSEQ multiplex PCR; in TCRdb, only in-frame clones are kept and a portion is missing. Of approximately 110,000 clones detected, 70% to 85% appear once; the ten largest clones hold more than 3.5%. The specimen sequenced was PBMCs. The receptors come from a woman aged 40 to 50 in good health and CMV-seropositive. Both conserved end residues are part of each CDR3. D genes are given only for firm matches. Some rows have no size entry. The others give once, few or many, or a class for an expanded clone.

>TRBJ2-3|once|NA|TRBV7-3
CASSPSTDTQYF
TGTGCCAGCAGCCCAAGCACAGATACGCAGTATTTT
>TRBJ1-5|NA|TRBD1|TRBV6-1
CASSGDRGNQPQHF
TGTGCCAGCAGTGGGGACAGGGGCAATCAGCCCCAGCATTTT
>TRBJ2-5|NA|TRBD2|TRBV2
CASSLQRGVQETQYF
TGTGCCAGCAGTTTGCAGCGGGGGGTACAAGAGACCCAGTACTTC
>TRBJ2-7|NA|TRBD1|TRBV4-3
CASSLGQGGEQYF
TGCGCCAGCAGCCTGGGACAGGGCGGTGAGCAGTACTTC
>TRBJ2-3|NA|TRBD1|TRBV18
CASSWDRNTDTQYF
TGTGCCAGCTCCTGGGACAGAAACACAGATACGCAGTATTTT
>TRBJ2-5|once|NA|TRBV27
CASSHGLLQETQYF
TGTGCCAGCAGTCACGGGTTACTCCAAGAGACCCAGTACTTC
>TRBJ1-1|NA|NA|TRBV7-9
CASSSTVSRDTEAFF
TGTGCCAGCAGCTCTACGGTCTCGAGGGACACTGAAGCTTTCTTT
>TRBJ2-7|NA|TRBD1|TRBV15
CATSRIGQASYEQYF
TGTGCCACCAGCAGAATTGGACAGGCCTCCTACGAGCAGTACTTC
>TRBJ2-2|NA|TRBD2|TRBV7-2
CASSVALAGGSGELFF
TGTGCCAGCAGCGTCGCACTAGCGGGGGGGTCCGGGGAGCTGTTTTTT
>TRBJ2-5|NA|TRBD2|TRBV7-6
CASSFPSGIERYDF
TGTGCCAGCAGCTTTCCGAGCGGGATCGAGAGGTATGACTTC
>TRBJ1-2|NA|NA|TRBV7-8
CASSLVAGATANYGYTF
TGTGCCAGCAGCTTAGTGGCAGGGGCTACAGCTAACTATGGCTACACCTTC